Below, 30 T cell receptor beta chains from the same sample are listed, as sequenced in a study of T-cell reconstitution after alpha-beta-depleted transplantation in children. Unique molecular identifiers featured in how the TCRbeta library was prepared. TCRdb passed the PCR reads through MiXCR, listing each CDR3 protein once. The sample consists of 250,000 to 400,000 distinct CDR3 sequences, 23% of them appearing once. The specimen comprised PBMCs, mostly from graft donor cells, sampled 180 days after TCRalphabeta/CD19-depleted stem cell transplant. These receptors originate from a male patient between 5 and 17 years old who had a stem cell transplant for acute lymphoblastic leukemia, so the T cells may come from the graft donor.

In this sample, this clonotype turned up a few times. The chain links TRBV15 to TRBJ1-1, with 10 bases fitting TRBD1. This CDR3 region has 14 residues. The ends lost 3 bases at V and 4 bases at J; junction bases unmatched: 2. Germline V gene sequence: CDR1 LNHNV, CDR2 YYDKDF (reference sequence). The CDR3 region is CATSSDRGLTEAFF. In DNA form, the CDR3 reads TGTGCCACCAGCAGTGACAGGGGGCTCACTGAAGCTTTCTTT. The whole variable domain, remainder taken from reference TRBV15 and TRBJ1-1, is DAMVIQNPRYQVTQFGKPVTLSCSQTLNHNVMYWYQQKSSQAPKLLFHYYDKDFNNEADTPDNFQSRRPNTSFCFLDIRSPGLGDTAMYLCATSSDRGLTEAFFGQGTRLTVV.

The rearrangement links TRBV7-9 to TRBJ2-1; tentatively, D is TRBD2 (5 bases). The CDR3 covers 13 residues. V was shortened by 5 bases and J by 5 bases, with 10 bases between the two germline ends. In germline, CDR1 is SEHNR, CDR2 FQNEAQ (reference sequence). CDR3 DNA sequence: TGTGCCAGCAGCGAGTACGGGAACAATGAGCAGTTCTTC. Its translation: CASSEYGNNEQFF.

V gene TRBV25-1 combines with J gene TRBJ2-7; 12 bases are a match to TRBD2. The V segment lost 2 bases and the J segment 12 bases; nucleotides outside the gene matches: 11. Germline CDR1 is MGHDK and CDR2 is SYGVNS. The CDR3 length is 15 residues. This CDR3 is CASSEMSSGRAPLYF. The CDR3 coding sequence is TGTGCCAGCAGTGAAATGTCTAGCGGGAGGGCCCCGTTGTACTTC.

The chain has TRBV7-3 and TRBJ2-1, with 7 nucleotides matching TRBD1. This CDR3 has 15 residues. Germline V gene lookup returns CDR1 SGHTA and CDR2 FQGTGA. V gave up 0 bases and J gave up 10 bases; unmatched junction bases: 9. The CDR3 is CASSLTLTGFDEQFF. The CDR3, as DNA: TGTGCCAGCAGCTTAACGTTGACAGGGTTTGACGAGCAGTTCTTC. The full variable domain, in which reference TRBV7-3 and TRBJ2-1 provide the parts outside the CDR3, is GAGVSQTPSNKVTEKGKYVELRCDPISGHTALYWYRQSLGQGPEFLIYFQGTGAADDSGLPNDRFFAVRPEGSVSTLKIQRTERGDSAVYLCASSLTLTGFDEQFFGPGTRLTVL.

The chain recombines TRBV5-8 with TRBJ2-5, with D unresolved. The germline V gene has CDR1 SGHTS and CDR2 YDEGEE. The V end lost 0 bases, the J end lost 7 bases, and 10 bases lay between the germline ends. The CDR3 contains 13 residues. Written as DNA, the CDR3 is TGTGCCAGCAGCTTGGGCTGGCTTGGGACCCAGTACTTC. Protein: CASSLGWLGTQYF.

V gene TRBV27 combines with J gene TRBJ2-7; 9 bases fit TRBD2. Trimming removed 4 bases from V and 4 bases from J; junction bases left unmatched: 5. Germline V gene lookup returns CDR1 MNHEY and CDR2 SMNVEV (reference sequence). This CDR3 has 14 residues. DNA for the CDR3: TGTGCCAGCAGTTCGGCGGGAGGGTTATACGAGCAGTACTTC. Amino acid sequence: CASSSAGGLYEQYF.

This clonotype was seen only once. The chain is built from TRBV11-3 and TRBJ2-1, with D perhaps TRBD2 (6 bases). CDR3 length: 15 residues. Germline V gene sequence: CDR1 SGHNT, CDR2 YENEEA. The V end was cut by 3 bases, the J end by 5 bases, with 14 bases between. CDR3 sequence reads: CASSFSGVENNEQFF. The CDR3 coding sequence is TGTGCCAGCAGCTTTAGCGGCGTCGAGAACAATGAGCAGTTCTTC.

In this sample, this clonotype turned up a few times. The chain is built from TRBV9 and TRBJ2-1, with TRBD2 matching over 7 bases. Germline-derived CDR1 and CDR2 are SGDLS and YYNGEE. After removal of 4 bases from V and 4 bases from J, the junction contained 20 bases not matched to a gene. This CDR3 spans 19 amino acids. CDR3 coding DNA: TGTGCCAGCAGCCACGGACAAATTCCCGGGAGGAAAAATTACAATGAGCAGTTCTTC. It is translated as CASSHGQIPGRKNYNEQFF.

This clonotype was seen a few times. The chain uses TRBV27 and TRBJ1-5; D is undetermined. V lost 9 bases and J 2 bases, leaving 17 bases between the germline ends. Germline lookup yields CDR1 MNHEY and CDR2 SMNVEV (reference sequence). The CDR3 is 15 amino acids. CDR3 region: CASSGYGSGNQPQHF. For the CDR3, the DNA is TGTGCCAGTTCAGGATACGGTAGCGGCAATCAGCCCCAGCATTTT.

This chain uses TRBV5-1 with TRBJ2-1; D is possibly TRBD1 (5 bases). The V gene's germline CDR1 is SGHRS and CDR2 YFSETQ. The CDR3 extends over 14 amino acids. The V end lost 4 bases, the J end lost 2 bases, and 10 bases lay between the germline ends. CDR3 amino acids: CASSPGHTYNEQFF. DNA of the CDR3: TGCGCCAGCAGCCCCGGACACACCTACAATGAGCAGTTCTTC.

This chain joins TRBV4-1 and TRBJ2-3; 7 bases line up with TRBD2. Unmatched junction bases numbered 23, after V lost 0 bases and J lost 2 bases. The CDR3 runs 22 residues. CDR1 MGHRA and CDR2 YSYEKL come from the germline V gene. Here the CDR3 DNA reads TGCGCCAGCAGCCAAGATCGGCTGAGAGGGGAGGGACCGACGGACTACACAGATACGCAGTATTTT. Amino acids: CASSQDRLRGEGPTDYTDTQYF.

This CDR3 is CASSTLLAPSSYEQYF. In DNA, the CDR3 is TGTGCCAGCAGTACCCTACTAGCGCCCAGCTCCTACGAGCAGTACTTC. The chain links TRBV27 to TRBJ2-7, with TRBD2 matching 7 bases. CDR1 MNHEY and CDR2 SMNVEV come from the germline V gene (reference sequence). V gave up 5 bases and J gave up 0 bases; unmatched junction bases: 10. This CDR3 contains 16 residues.

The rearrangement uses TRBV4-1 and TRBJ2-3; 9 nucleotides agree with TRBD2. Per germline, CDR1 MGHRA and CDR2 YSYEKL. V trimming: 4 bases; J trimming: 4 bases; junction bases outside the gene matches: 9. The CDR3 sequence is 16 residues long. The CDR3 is CASSRGLAGGADTQYF. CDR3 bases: TGCGCCAGCAGCCGAGGACTTGCGGGGGGGGCAGATACGCAGTATTTT.

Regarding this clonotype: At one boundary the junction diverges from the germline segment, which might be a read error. CDR3 sequence reads: CACSFAGTSGNPPDTQYF. The CDR3 region has the DNA TGTGCCTGCAGTTTTGCGGGGACTAGCGGGAACCCCCCAGATACGCAGTATTTT. The rearrangement uses TRBV3-1 and TRBJ2-3; 13 bases map to TRBD2. This CDR3 is 18 amino acids long. The germline V gene has CDR1 LGHDT and CDR2 YNNKEL (reference sequence).

CDR3 region: CASSQVASGRTF. The CDR3 coding sequence is TGTGCCAGCAGCCAAGTTGCTTCAGGGCGGACCTTC. The V call is TRBV3-1, the J call TRBJ1-2; tentative D call: TRBD1 (5 bases). Germline V gives CDR1 LGHDT, CDR2 YNNKEL (reference sequence). The CDR3 is 12 residues long. Trimming stripped 1 base from V and 14 bases from J, with 14 bases between.

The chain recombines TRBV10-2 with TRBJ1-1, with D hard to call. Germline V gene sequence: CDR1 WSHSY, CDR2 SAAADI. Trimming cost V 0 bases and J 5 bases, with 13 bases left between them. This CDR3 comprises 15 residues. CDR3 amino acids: CASSESTGRRTEAFF. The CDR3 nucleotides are TGCGCCAGCAGTGAGTCGACCGGGCGAAGGACTGAAGCTTTCTTT.

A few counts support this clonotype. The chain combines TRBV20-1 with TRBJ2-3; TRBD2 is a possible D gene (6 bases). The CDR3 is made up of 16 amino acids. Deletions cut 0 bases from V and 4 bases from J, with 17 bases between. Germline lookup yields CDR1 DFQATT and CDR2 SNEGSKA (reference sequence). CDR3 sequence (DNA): TGCAGTGCTAGAGATGAAACTACGAGGAGGGCAGATACGCAGTATTTT. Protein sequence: CSARDETTRRADTQYF.

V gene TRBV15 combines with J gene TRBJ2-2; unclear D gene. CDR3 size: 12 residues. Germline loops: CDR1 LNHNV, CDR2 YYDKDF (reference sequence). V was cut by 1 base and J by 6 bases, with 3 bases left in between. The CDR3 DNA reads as TGTGCCACCAGCAGAGTCCCCGGGGAGCTGTTTTTT. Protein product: CATSRVPGELFF.

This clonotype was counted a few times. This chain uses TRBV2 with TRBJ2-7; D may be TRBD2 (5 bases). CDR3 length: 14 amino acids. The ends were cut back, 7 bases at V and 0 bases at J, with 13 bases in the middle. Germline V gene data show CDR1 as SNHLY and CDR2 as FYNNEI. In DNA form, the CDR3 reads TGTGCCAGCAAGCAAGCGAGGGCCTCCTACGAGCAGTACTTC. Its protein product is CASKQARASYEQYF.

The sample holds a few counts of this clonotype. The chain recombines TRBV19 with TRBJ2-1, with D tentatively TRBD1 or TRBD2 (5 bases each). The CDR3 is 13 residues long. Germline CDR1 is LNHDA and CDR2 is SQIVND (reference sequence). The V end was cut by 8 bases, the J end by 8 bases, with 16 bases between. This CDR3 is CASRRDLSHEQFF. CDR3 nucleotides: TGTGCCAGTCGCCGGGACCTCTCCCATGAGCAGTTCTTC.

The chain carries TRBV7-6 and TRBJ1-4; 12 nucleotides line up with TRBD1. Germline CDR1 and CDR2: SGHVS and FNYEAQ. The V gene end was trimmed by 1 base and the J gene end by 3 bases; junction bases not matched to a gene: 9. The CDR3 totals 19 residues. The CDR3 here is CASSLDFGTGGRANEKLFF. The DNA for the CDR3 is TGTGCCAGCAGCTTAGACTTCGGGACAGGGGGCCGGGCTAATGAAAAACTGTTTTTT.

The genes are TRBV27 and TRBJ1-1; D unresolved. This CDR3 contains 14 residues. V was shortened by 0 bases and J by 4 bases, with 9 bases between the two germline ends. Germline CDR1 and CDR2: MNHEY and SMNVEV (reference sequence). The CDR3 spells CASSLSGLATEAFF. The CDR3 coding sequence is TGTGCCAGCAGTTTATCAGGGTTGGCCACTGAAGCTTTCTTT.

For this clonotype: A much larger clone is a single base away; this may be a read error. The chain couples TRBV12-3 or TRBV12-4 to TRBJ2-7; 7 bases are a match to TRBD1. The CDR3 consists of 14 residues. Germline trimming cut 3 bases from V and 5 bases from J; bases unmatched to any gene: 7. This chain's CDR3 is CASSFFPQGDEQYF. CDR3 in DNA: TGTGCCAGCAGTTTTTTCCCCCAGGGGGACGAGCAGTACTTC.

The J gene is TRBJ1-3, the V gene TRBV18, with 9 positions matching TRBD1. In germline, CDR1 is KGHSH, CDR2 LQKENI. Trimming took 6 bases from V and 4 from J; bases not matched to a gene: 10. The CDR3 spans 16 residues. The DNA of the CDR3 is TGTGCCAGCTCCCTAGACAGGGGGTTCTCCGGAAACACCATATATTTT. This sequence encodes CASSLDRGFSGNTIYF.

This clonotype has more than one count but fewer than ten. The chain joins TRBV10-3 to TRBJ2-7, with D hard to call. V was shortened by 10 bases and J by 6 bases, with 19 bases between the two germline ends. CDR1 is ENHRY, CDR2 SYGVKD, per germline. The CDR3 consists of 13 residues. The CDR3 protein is CATSPEAPTEQYF. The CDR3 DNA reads TGTGCCACTTCACCAGAAGCACCTACCGAGCAGTACTTC.

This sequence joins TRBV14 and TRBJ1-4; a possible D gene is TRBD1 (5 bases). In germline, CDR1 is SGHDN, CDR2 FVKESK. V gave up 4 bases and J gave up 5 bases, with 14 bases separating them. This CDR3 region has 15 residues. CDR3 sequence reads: CASSRLQEMNEKLFF. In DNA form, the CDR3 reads TGTGCCAGCAGCCGCCTACAGGAGATGAATGAAAAACTGTTTTTT.

The CDR3, as DNA: TGCGCCAGCAGGACGACAGGGGGCGGGGGGAACACTGAAGCTTTCTTT. It codes for CASRTTGGGGNTEAFF. V gene TRBV5-1 combines with J gene TRBJ1-1; 10 bases map to TRBD1. V shed 5 bases and J 1 base; nucleotides not matched to a gene: 8. The CDR3 is made up of 16 amino acids. Germline CDR1 is SGHRS and CDR2 is YFSETQ.

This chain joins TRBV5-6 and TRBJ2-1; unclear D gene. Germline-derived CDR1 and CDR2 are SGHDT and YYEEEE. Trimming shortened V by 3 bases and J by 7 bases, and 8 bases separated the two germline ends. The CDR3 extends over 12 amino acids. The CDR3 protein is CASSSYQNEQFF. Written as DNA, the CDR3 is TGTGCCAGCAGCTCCTATCAGAATGAGCAGTTCTTC.

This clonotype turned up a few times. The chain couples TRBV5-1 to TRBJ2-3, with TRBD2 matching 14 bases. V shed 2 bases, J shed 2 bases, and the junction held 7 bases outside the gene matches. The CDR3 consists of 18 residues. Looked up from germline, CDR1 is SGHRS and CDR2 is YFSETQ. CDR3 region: CASSFSGTSGRITDTQYF. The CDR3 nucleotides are TGCGCCAGCAGCTTTTCCGGGACTAGCGGGAGAATCACAGATACGCAGTATTTT.

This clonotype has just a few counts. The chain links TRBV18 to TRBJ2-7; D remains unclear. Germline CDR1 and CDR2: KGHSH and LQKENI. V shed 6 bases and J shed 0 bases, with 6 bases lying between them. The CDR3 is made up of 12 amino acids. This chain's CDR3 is CASSDISYEQYF. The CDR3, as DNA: TGTGCCAGCTCCGACATCTCCTACGAGCAGTACTTC.